This T cell receptor beta chain appears in the sequencing data of a study of T cell responses to AZD1222 COVID-19 vaccine. Study observations and caveats: Repertoires were sampled only after the peak T cell response.

Measured with immunoSEQ multiplex PCR; TCRdb has only the in-frame clones, and not every one. The table has around 200,000 clones, over 85% seen once. In this sample, this clone turned up once. Its antigen remains unknown. The input for sequencing was peripheral blood, taken on day 0 of AZD1222 vaccination. The origin of this receptor is an adult in good health.

CDR3 sequence reads: CASSFRNRETEAFF. For the CDR3, the DNA is TGTGCCAGCAGTTTCCGTAACAGGGAGACTGAAGCTTTCTTT. The genes are TRBV6-2 or TRBV6-3 and TRBJ1-1; possibly TRBD1 for D (6 bases). Germline CDR1 reads MNHEY; CDR2 reads SVGEGT. CDR3 length: 14 residues. V gave up 4 bases and J gave up 5 bases, with 14 bases separating them.